The clone carrying this T cell receptor (beta chain) appeared a few times. These data are taken from a study of T-cell reconstitution after alpha-beta-depleted transplantation in children. Unique molecular identifiers were used in preparing the TCRbeta library. TCRdb reanalysed the PCR reads using MiXCR and keeps one entry per CDR3 protein. The table has hundreds of thousands of distinct CDR3 sequences, roughly 17% seen once. This sequence was found in a human donor who donated a stem cell graft to a child with acute myeloid leukemia. The material sequenced was PBMCs from the stem cell graft donor, taken from the stem cell graft.

For the CDR3, the DNA is TGTGCCAGCAGCTTAGGAGGCGGAATGGGGACCCAGTACTTC. It is translated as CASSLGGGMGTQYF. The chain joins TRBV7-9 to TRBJ2-5; D uncertain. Between the trimmed V and J ends, which lost 1 base and 7 bases, there was a span of 13 bases. This CDR3 region has 14 residues. Germline loops: CDR1 SEHNR, CDR2 FQNEAQ (reference sequence).